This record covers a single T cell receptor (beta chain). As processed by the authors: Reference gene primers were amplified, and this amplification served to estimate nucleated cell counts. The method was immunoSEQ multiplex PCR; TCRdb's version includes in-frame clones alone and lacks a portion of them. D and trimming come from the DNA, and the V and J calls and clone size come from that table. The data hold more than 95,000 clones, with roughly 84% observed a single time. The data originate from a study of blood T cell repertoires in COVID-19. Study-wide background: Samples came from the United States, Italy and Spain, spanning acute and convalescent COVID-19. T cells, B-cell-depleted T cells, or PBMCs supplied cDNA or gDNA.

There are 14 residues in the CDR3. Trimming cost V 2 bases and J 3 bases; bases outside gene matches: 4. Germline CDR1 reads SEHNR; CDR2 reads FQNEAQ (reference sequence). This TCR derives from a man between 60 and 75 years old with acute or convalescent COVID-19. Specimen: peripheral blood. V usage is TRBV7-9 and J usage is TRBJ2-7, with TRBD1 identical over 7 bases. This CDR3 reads CASSLLGQDYEQYF. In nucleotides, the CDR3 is TGTGCCAGCAGCTTACTTGGACAGGACTACGAGCAGTACTTC.